The 9 T cell receptor beta chains below all came from one sample that was sequenced in a study of blood T cell repertoires in COVID-19 (dated by TCRdb to 2020 to 2022). Library preparation employed the immunoSEQ multiplex PCR assay. TCRdb took this table from immuneACCESS and kept in-frame rearrangements with V and J called. Such tables lack part of the clones; where checked against another copy, unresolved V genes explain under half of the gap, and the rest is unexplained. This sample lists fewer than 55,000 clones; roughly 86% were detected once. The ten largest account for 2.1% of the sample. The sample was peripheral blood. These TCRs come from a woman aged 55-75 years with acute or convalescent COVID-19.

V and J are TRBV5-4 and TRBJ1-4; tentatively, D is TRBD1 (6 bases). CDR1 SGHNT and CDR2 YYREEE come from the germline V gene (reference sequence). V was cut by 0 bases and J by 0 bases, with 9 bases left in between. CDR3 length: 16 residues. The CDR3 DNA sequence: TGTGCCAGCAGCTTGGGACAGGCCTCAACTAATGAAAAACTGTTTTTT. This gives the protein CASSLGQASTNEKLFF.

In this sample, this clone turned up a few times. The V call is TRBV13, the J call TRBJ1-5; 9 positions agree with TRBD1. V gave up 4 bases and J gave up 7 bases; unmatched junction bases: 14. Germline V gene lookup returns CDR1 PRHDT and CDR2 FYEKMQ (reference sequence). This CDR3 spans 17 amino acids. The CDR3 here is CASSYRKNTGGAQPQHF. DNA of the CDR3: TGTGCCAGCAGCTATCGCAAAAATACAGGGGGCGCACAGCCCCAGCATTTT.

This clone was observed once. The chain links TRBV7-2 to TRBJ2-1, with 8 bases matching TRBD2. CDR1 is SGHTA and CDR2 is FQGNSA in the germline V gene. There are 13 residues in the CDR3. V gave up 5 bases and J gave up 12 bases; unmatched junction bases: 9. In nucleotides, the CDR3 is TGTGCCAGCAGCCCGAGCGGGAGCTTCGTGCAGTTCTTC. As protein: CASSPSGSFVQFF.

This clone was seen just once. J is TRBJ2-6 and V is TRBV5-1; D might be TRBD2 (5 bases). CDR3 length: 16 amino acids. Trimming pared 7 bases from V and 0 bases from J, leaving 14 bases between. Germline V gene lookup returns CDR1 SGHRS and CDR2 YFSETQ. The CDR3 DNA follows: TGCGCCAGCTCCGACGGGAAGAGCTCTGGGGCCAACGTCCTGACTTTC. Translation gives CASSDGKSSGANVLTF.

V usage is TRBV28 and J usage is TRBJ2-3, with TRBD1 identical over 7 bases. The CDR3 extends over 17 amino acids. In germline, CDR1 is MDHEN, CDR2 SYDVKM. J lost 4 bases, V lost 3 bases, and 13 bases had no gene match. CDR3 amino acids: CASSFFEGARGADTQYF. The CDR3 nucleotides read TGTGCCAGCAGTTTCTTCGAGGGGGCTAGAGGTGCAGATACGCAGTATTTT.

The V and J genes are TRBV6-5 and TRBJ2-5; the D is unclear. The CDR3 extends over 11 amino acids. With 6 bases removed from V and 2 bases from J, the gap between germline ends came to 4 bases. Germline loops: CDR1 MNHEY, CDR2 SVGAGI. The CDR3 DNA reads TGTGCCAGCAGCACTCAAGAGACCCAGTACTTC. Its protein is CASSTQETQYF.

The rearrangement uses TRBV5-1 and TRBJ1-4, with D perhaps TRBD1 (6 bases). The V end lost 4 bases, the J end lost 7 bases, and 14 bases lay between the germline ends. Germline assignment: CDR1 SGHRS and CDR2 YFSETQ. The CDR3 runs 14 residues. CDR3 in DNA: TGCGCCAGCAGCCCCCGGACAGTGGGTGAAAAACTGTTTTTT. It translates to CASSPRTVGEKLFF.

The chain couples TRBV3-1 (or the pseudogene TRBV3-2) to TRBJ1-2, with D possibly being TRBD1 (6 bases). The germline gives CDR1 LGHDT, CDR2 YNNKEL (reference sequence). The CDR3 covers 13 residues. Trimming left V 6 bases short and J 7 bases short, with 15 bases between. Here the CDR3 reads CASRQGSSIGYTF. CDR3 bases: TGTGCCAGCAGACAGGGAAGCAGTATTGGCTACACCTTC.

V is TRBV23-1 and J is TRBJ1-2; TRBD1 is a possible D gene (6 bases). TRBV23-1 is noted as an ORF with a role that remains uncertain. With 9 bases removed from V and 5 bases from J, the gap between germline ends came to 16 bases. There are 13 residues in the CDR3. CDR3: CARATGSGYGYTF. The CDR3 nucleotides are TGCGCCAGAGCTACAGGGTCGGGTTATGGCTACACCTTC.